The 13 T cell receptor beta chains reported below all come from one sample, sequenced in a study of T cells in Graves' hyperthyroidism and ophthalmopathy. Amplification targeted TCR beta CDR3 regions from RNA transcripts. A first-round RT-PCR of the TCR CDR3 used the HTBI primer set. In TCRdb, the multiplex PCR reads were re-called with MiXCR into one record per CDR3 protein. The table records about 250,000 distinct CDR3 sequences, around 22% of them present only once. Sequences were obtained from blood. The receptors shown here come from a man aged 25 to 45 with Graves' ophthalmopathy.

The chain combines TRBV28 with TRBJ1-2; D is undetermined. Germline CDR1 is MDHEN and CDR2 is SYDVKM. The CDR3 extends over 12 amino acids. V was trimmed by 3 bases and J by 5 bases, leaving 7 bases between them. The DNA for the CDR3 is TGTGCCAGCAGTTTGGAAGGGTATGGCTACACCTTC. Translation: CASSLEGYGYTF.

CDR3 protein: CATSDSPGQQQFF. The CDR3 DNA sequence: TGTGCCACCAGTGACAGCCCCGGACAGCAGCAGTTCTTC. J is TRBJ2-1 and V is TRBV24-1; a possible D gene is TRBD1 (6 bases). Trimming cost V 4 bases and J 11 bases, with 14 bases left between them. This CDR3 has 13 residues. The germline gives CDR1 KGHDR, CDR2 SFDVKD.

This clonotype has only a few counts. The chain combines TRBV28 with TRBJ1-2; D gene ambiguous. Germline CDR1 and CDR2: MDHEN and SYDVKM. The CDR3 is 13 amino acids. V dropped 2 bases and J dropped 8 bases, with 12 bases sitting between them. The CDR3: CASSLVGLGGYTF. For the CDR3, the DNA is TGTGCCAGCAGTTTAGTTGGGTTAGGGGGCTACACCTTC.

This clonotype was seen a single time. The chain combines TRBV19 with TRBJ2-6; tentatively, D is TRBD2 (6 bases). CDR1 is LNHDA and CDR2 is SQIVND in the germline V gene (reference sequence). Trimming pared 6 bases from V and 2 bases from J, leaving 8 bases between. The CDR3 is 14 residues long. DNA for the CDR3: TGTGCCAGTAGGGCGGGGACTGGGGCCAACGTCCTGACTTTC. Its translation: CASRAGTGANVLTF.

This clonotype showed up many times. This chain links TRBV7-2 with TRBJ1-1, with a weak D call TRBD1 (5 bases). Looked up from germline, CDR1 is SGHTA and CDR2 is FQGNSA. Trimming left V 5 bases short and J 12 bases short, with 16 bases between. The CDR3 is 12 amino acids. Here the CDR3 DNA reads TGTGCCAGCAGCCCCGTGGGCAGGGCCTCTTTCTTT. Translation: CASSPVGRASFF.

V gene TRBV20-1 combines with J gene TRBJ2-7, with D possibly TRBD2 on 5 matching bases. Germline V gene lookup returns CDR1 DFQATT and CDR2 SNEGSKA (reference sequence). The CDR3 loop spans 11 amino acids. Trimming shortened V by 1 base and J by 6 bases, and 7 bases separated the two germline ends. As DNA, the CDR3 is TGCAGTGCTAGAGGTGGGAGCGAGCAGTACTTC. Amino acid sequence: CSARGGSEQYF.

At least ten counts were recorded for this clonotype. The rearrangement links TRBV28 to TRBJ2-5; D is undetermined. The CDR3 has 12 residues. Trimming removed 3 bases at V and 6 bases at J, with 8 bases between. The germline V gene encodes CDR1 MDHEN and CDR2 SYDVKM. This CDR3 is CASSLNSQTQYF. For the CDR3, the DNA is TGTGCCAGCAGTTTGAACAGTCAGACCCAGTACTTC.

This rearrangement joins TRBV10-3 to TRBJ2-7, with 13 bases identical to TRBD2. Germline CDR1 and CDR2: ENHRY and SYGVKD. The CDR3 totals 15 residues. With 3 bases clipped from V and 5 bases from J, the junction kept 4 bases outside the gene matches. CDR3 sequence (DNA): TGTGCCATCAGTGAACTAGCGGGAGGGGTGCACGAGCAGTACTTC. This gives the protein CAISELAGGVHEQYF.

This clonotype was recorded a few times. V usage is TRBV7-2 and J usage is TRBJ1-5; D is unclear. This CDR3 comprises 16 residues. Trimming removed 1 base at V and 3 bases at J, with 13 bases between. Per the germline V gene, CDR1 is SGHTA and CDR2 is FQGNSA. CDR3: CASSLEGLGYNQPQHF. The DNA of the CDR3 is TGTGCCAGCAGCTTAGAAGGGCTGGGTTACAATCAGCCCCAGCATTTT.

V gene TRBV18 combines with J gene TRBJ2-1; 8 bases agree with TRBD2. The CDR3 runs 18 residues. Germline trimming cut 5 bases from V and 0 bases from J; bases unmatched to any gene: 12. Looked up from germline, CDR1 is KGHSH and CDR2 is LQKENI. In DNA form, the CDR3 reads TGTGCCAGCTCATCTGGGCTAGCGGGTACTAGCTCCTACAATGAGCAGTTCTTC. The encoded protein is CASSSGLAGTSSYNEQFF.

This clonotype was seen only a few times. J is TRBJ2-5 and V is TRBV4-2; 10 bases line up with TRBD2. J lost 4 bases, V lost 1 base, and 9 bases had no gene match. The CDR3 is 17 amino acids. Germline lookup yields CDR1 LGHNA and CDR2 YNFKEQ. The CDR3 spells CASSQGSASGSTETQYF. CDR3 sequence (DNA): TGTGCCAGCAGCCAAGGTTCGGCTAGCGGGAGTACAGAGACCCAGTACTTC.

The V gene is TRBV7-9, the J gene TRBJ2-3, with a tentative D call TRBD2 (7 bases). The germline gives CDR1 SEHNR, CDR2 FQNEAQ (reference sequence). V lost 5 bases and J 0 bases, leaving 18 bases between the germline ends. This CDR3 has 17 residues. The CDR3 DNA sequence: TGTGCCAGCAGCCTCGGGCCGCGGGGGCCTAGCACAGATACGCAGTATTTT. This sequence encodes CASSLGPRGPSTDTQYF.

This clonotype was detected ten times or more. V usage is TRBV9 and J usage is TRBJ2-5; D may be TRBD1 or TRBD2 (5 bases each). CDR3 length equals 13 residues. The V gene lost 2 bases and the J gene lost 7 bases, with 12 bases spanning the gap. Germline V gives CDR1 SGDLS, CDR2 YYNGEE. CDR3 amino acids: CASSVPGTGTQYF. CDR3 coding DNA: TGTGCCAGCAGCGTGCCAGGGACCGGGACCCAGTACTTC.